The 32 T cell receptor beta chains given below trace back to one sample, sequenced in a study of blood T cell repertoires in COVID-19. Profiling relied on immunoSEQ multiplex PCR, and the TCRdb table lists in-frame clones only, not all of them. The profile shows 130,000 to 150,000 clones, approximately 84% of them singletons. The material sequenced was peripheral blood. The receptors originated from a human donor with acute or convalescent COVID-19. The donor label of this sample is uncertain.

This clone was detected once. The genes are TRBV18 and TRBJ1-1, with a weak D call TRBD1 (5 bases). Germline V lookup: CDR1 KGHSH, CDR2 LQKENI. Trimming took off 3 bases at V and 5 bases at J, with 16 bases between the two ends. The CDR3 runs to 15 residues. The CDR3 loop is CASSPLGEGRTEAFF. In DNA form, the CDR3 reads TGTGCCAGCTCACCCCTAGGGGAAGGACGGACTGAAGCTTTCTTT. Full variable domain (missing parts from reference TRBV18 and TRBJ1-1): NAGVMQNPRHLVRRRGQEARLRCSPMKGHSHVYWYRQLPEEGLKFMVYLQKENIIDESGMPKERFSAEFPKEGPSILRIQQVVRGDSAAYFCASSPLGEGRTEAFFGQGTRLTVV.

This chain connects TRBV6-2 or TRBV6-3 to TRBJ1-2; D may be TRBD1 (5 bases). The germline V gene encodes CDR1 MNHEY and CDR2 SVGEGT. The CDR3 length is 13 residues. Trimming removed 5 bases at V and 7 bases at J, with 14 bases between. The CDR3 protein is CASSKLQGGGYTF. The CDR3 nucleotides read TGTGCCAGCAGTAAACTCCAGGGAGGTGGCTACACCTTC.

The V and J genes are TRBV7-9 and TRBJ1-1, with D possibly matching TRBD1 (5 bases). V was pared by 3 bases and J by 0 bases, with 14 bases between. The CDR3 runs 16 residues. CDR1 is SEHNR, CDR2 FQNEAQ, per germline (reference sequence). The CDR3 here is CASSFTGLLMNTEAFF. As DNA, the CDR3 is TGTGCCAGCAGCTTTACAGGCCTCCTTATGAACACTGAAGCTTTCTTT.

This clone has only one observation. The rearrangement joins TRBV5-1 to TRBJ1-2, with 7 bases identical to TRBD1. The J segment lost 6 bases and the V segment lost 4 bases, leaving 9 bases of the junction unmatched. Looked up from germline, CDR1 is SGHRS and CDR2 is YFSETQ. The length of the CDR3 is 14 residues. CDR3 loop: CASSIRQGGNGYTF. The CDR3, as DNA: TGCGCCAGCAGCATTAGACAGGGTGGGAATGGCTACACCTTC.

This CDR3 is CASSLVGAGANVLTF. CDR3 coding DNA: TGTGCCAGCAGCTTGGTAGGGGCTGGGGCCAACGTCCTGACTTTC. This chain links TRBV5-5 with TRBJ2-6; TRBD1 is a possible D gene (5 bases). The length of the CDR3 is 15 residues. Between the trimmed V and J ends, which lost 0 bases and 2 bases, there was a span of 6 bases. CDR1 and CDR2 (germline): SGHKS, YYEKEE (reference sequence).

This sequence joins TRBV9 and TRBJ2-7; 12 bases align to TRBD2. CDR3 size: 17 residues. The trim removed 0 bases at V and 0 bases at J, leaving 4 bases unmatched. Germline V lookup: CDR1 SGDLS, CDR2 YYNGEE. CDR3 amino acids: CASSVGLAGASSYEQYF. DNA for the CDR3: TGTGCCAGCAGCGTAGGACTAGCGGGGGCCTCCTCCTACGAGCAGTACTTC.

The gene calls are TRBV5-1 and TRBJ2-3, with no clear D. Trimming removed 0 bases from V and 4 bases from J, with 15 bases in between. This CDR3 has 16 residues. CDR1 is SGHRS, CDR2 YFSETQ, per germline. Here the CDR3 DNA reads TGCGCCAGCAGCTTGGCGGGTCTAGTTCCCGCAGATACGCAGTATTTT. Protein product: CASSLAGLVPADTQYF.

The rearrangement links TRBV7-3 to TRBJ2-5, with D unclear. The germline CDR1 and CDR2 sequences are SGHTA and FQGTGA. Trimming shortened V by 3 bases and J by 0 bases, and 8 bases separated the two germline ends. CDR3 length: 14 amino acids. The CDR3 loop reads CASSFGRNQETQYF. In DNA form, the CDR3 reads TGTGCCAGCAGCTTCGGCAGGAACCAAGAGACCCAGTACTTC. Using reference TRBV7-3 and TRBJ2-5 for the parts outside the CDR3, the full variable domain is GAGVSQTPSNKVTEKGKYVELRCDPISGHTALYWYRQSLGQGPEFLIYFQGTGAADDSGLPNDRFFAVRPEGSVSTLKIQRTERGDSAVYLCASSFGRNQETQYFGPGTRLLVL.

The chain joins TRBV18 to TRBJ1-2; 7 nucleotides match TRBD1. Trimming removed 6 bases from V and 4 bases from J; junction bases left unmatched: 8. This CDR3 has 14 amino acids. The germline CDR1 and CDR2 sequences are KGHSH and LQKENI. The CDR3 DNA reads as TGTGCCAGCTCCCACGACAGGGACCGCTATGGCTACACCTTC. Protein product: CASSHDRDRYGYTF.

The chain employs TRBV5-1 and TRBJ1-1; 9 nucleotides agree with TRBD1. V shed 4 bases and J 6 bases; nucleotides not matched to a gene: 10. The CDR3 consists of 15 residues. From germline, CDR1 is SGHRS and CDR2 YFSETQ. This chain's CDR3 is CASSRTGAEGPEAFF. The DNA for the CDR3 is TGCGCCAGCAGCCGGACAGGGGCGGAGGGACCTGAAGCTTTCTTT.

This chain connects TRBV4-3 to TRBJ2-5; D is ambiguous. V was cut by 0 bases and J by 2 bases, with 13 bases left in between. CDR1 is LGHNA and CDR2 is YSLEER in the germline V gene. This CDR3 has 16 amino acids. CDR3 protein: CASSQDLAGDQETQYF. The CDR3 DNA follows: TGCGCCAGCAGCCAAGATCTGGCAGGCGATCAAGAGACCCAGTACTTC.

This clone was recorded a few times. This chain joins TRBV2 and TRBJ1-6; 9 bases are a match to TRBD1. CDR1 and CDR2 (germline): SNHLY, FYNNEI. The CDR3 consists of 15 residues. The J segment lost 9 bases and the V segment lost 4 bases, leaving 7 bases of the junction unmatched. CDR3 bases: TGTGCCAGCAGTGTACAGGGGGCGCGTAGTTCACCCCTCCACTTT. Its protein product is CASSVQGARSSPLHF.

The chain recombines TRBV5-6 with TRBJ1-2; D uncertain. This CDR3 region has 13 residues. Germline V CDR1 and CDR2: SGHDT, YYEEEE. V was shortened by 0 bases and J by 4 bases, with 7 bases between the two germline ends. The CDR3 loop is CASSLGSVYGYTF. The CDR3 nucleotides are TGTGCCAGCAGCTTGGGTTCTGTCTATGGCTACACCTTC.

This chain joins TRBV19 and TRBJ1-4; possible D gene TRBD1, 5 bases. V shed 2 bases and J shed 7 bases, with 11 bases lying between them. Germline CDR1 is LNHDA and CDR2 is SQIVND (reference sequence). The CDR3 contains 14 residues. DNA for the CDR3: TGTGCCAGTAGTATATCAGGGTCCCGTGAAAAACTGTTTTTT. It codes for CASSISGSREKLFF.

The chain combines TRBV29-1 with TRBJ1-1; tentative D call: TRBD1 (5 bases). Trimming removed 7 bases at V and 2 bases at J, with 14 bases between. This CDR3 region has 13 residues. CDR1 is SQVTM and CDR2 is ANQGSEA in the germline V gene. The CDR3 sequence is CSDRGGANTEAFF. DNA of the CDR3: TGCAGCGACCGCGGGGGAGCCAACACTGAAGCTTTCTTT.

This clone was counted between two and nine times. The V gene is TRBV4-2, the J gene TRBJ1-4; 9 bases are a match to TRBD1. The CDR3 sequence is 16 residues long. CDR1 and CDR2 (germline): LGHNA, YNFKEQ. Trimming cost V 4 bases and J 8 bases; bases outside gene matches: 11. The CDR3 is CASSLGDRDRKEKLFF. The CDR3 DNA sequence: TGTGCCAGCAGCCTCGGGGACAGGGACCGAAAGGAAAAACTGTTTTTT.

The chain carries TRBV24-1 and TRBJ2-5; maybe TRBD2 (6 bases). Germline assignment: CDR1 KGHDR and CDR2 SFDVKD. V lost 7 bases and J lost 3, with 11 bases in between. The CDR3 has 13 amino acids. The CDR3 sequence is CATRASGEETQYF. The CDR3, as DNA: TGTGCCACCAGGGCCTCGGGGGAAGAGACCCAGTACTTC.

The chain recombines TRBV25-1 with TRBJ2-7; the match to TRBD1 covers 8 bases. Germline V gene lookup returns CDR1 MGHDK and CDR2 SYGVNS. The ends lost 2 bases at V and 2 bases at J; junction bases unmatched: 8. CDR3 length: 16 residues. The CDR3 is CASSEQRQGRTYEQYF. Here the CDR3 DNA reads TGTGCCAGCAGTGAACAGAGACAGGGGAGGACCTACGAGCAGTACTTC.

A remark on this clone: This specimen includes other DNA sequences encoding the same CDR3. V is TRBV19 and J is TRBJ1-5, with TRBD1 matching over 9 bases. V gave up 7 bases and J gave up 0 bases; unmatched junction bases: 7. The CDR3 has 16 amino acids. The germline V gene has CDR1 LNHDA and CDR2 SQIVND (reference sequence). For the CDR3, the DNA is TGTGCCAGTACCTCCGGGACAGGGTATAGCAATCAGCCCCAGCATTTT. This gives the protein CASTSGTGYSNQPQHF.

This chain connects TRBV18 to TRBJ2-7, with D perhaps matching TRBD1 (6 bases). V lost 6 bases and J lost 7, with 13 bases in between. The germline V gene has CDR1 KGHSH and CDR2 LQKENI. The CDR3 runs to 12 residues. In DNA form, the CDR3 reads TGTGCCAGCTCCCCAGCGCAGGGGGAGCAGTACTTC. Its translation: CASSPAQGEQYF.

The gene calls are TRBV4-1 and TRBJ1-1, with 10 bases matching TRBD1. CDR3 size: 15 residues. CDR1 and CDR2 from the germline V gene are MGHRA and YSYEKL. Losses at the gene ends were 3 bases for V and 0 bases for J; bases not matched to a gene: 1. CDR3 nucleotides: TGCGCCAGCAGCCAGGGACAGGGGATGAACACTGAAGCTTTCTTT. Protein: CASSQGQGMNTEAFF.

This CDR3 is CATSDLQGGEQFF. The CDR3 nucleotides are TGTGCCACCAGTGATTTGCAGGGCGGTGAGCAGTTCTTC. The chain has TRBV24-1 and TRBJ2-1, with D tentatively TRBD1 (5 bases). Germline V gene sequence: CDR1 KGHDR, CDR2 SFDVKD. V was cut by 0 bases and J by 9 bases, with 8 bases left in between. The CDR3 has 13 amino acids.

The chain is built from TRBV10-3 and TRBJ1-6; perhaps TRBD1 as D (6 bases). Germline CDR1 is ENHRY and CDR2 is SYGVKD. V was trimmed by 3 bases and J by 7 bases, leaving 10 bases between them. This CDR3 region has 14 residues. As DNA, the CDR3 is TGTGCCATCAGTGACCAGGGGCGCAATTCACCCCTCCACTTT. Amino acids: CAISDQGRNSPLHF.

Comment on this clone: This sample includes further DNA sequences coding for the same CDR3. The chain combines TRBV14 with TRBJ1-3, with 10 bases fitting TRBD1. The ends lost 1 base at V and 4 bases at J; junction bases unmatched: 1. Germline CDR1 SGHDN, CDR2 FVKESK. The CDR3 contains 15 residues. The CDR3 loop reads CASSQGQGAGNTIYF. CDR3 nucleotide sequence: TGTGCCAGCAGCCAAGGACAGGGGGCCGGAAACACCATATATTTT.

The chain employs TRBV11-2 and TRBJ2-7; no definite D call. V was trimmed by 0 bases and J by 5 bases, leaving 11 bases between them. Germline V gene data show CDR1 as SGHAT and CDR2 as FQNNGV. The CDR3 sequence is 14 residues long. The CDR3 coding sequence is TGTGCCAGCAGCTTAGATCTCCCTTCCCACGAGCAGTACTTC. Translated, it gives CASSLDLPSHEQYF.

The rearrangement links TRBV24-1 to TRBJ1-1, with 9 bases that match TRBD1. The CDR3 consists of 16 residues. The V gene's germline CDR1 is KGHDR and CDR2 SFDVKD. Losses at the gene ends were 2 bases for V and 3 bases for J; bases not matched to a gene: 6. CDR3 region: CATSDSGQGRDTEAFF. Here the CDR3 DNA reads TGTGCCACCAGTGATTCTGGACAGGGGAGAGACACTGAAGCTTTCTTT.

This rearrangement joins TRBV5-4 to TRBJ2-2; TRBD2 matches 7 bases. Germline values: CDR1 SGHNT, CDR2 YYREEE (reference sequence). CDR3 size: 15 residues. The junction had 8 bases not matched to a gene; V was cut back by 8 bases and J by 1 base. The CDR3 DNA reads TGTGCCAGTAGAAGGGACTACCAGAACACCGGGGAGCTGTTTTTT. Translating it yields CASRRDYQNTGELFF.

The J gene is TRBJ2-7, the V gene TRBV29-1; a possible D gene is TRBD1 (5 bases). V gave up 6 bases and J gave up 4 bases, with 19 bases separating them. This CDR3 region has 14 residues. CDR1 and CDR2 (germline): SQVTM, ANQGSEA. CDR3 protein: CSVAAPTGNYEQYF. DNA of the CDR3: TGCAGCGTGGCGGCTCCCACAGGTAATTACGAGCAGTACTTC.

The chain links TRBV11-2 to TRBJ2-2, with D possibly TRBD1 on 5 matching bases. Germline V gene sequence: CDR1 SGHAT, CDR2 FQNNGV. V lost 4 bases, J lost 0 bases, and 9 bases lay in between. The CDR3 totals 15 residues. The CDR3 DNA reads TGTGCCAGCAGCTGGGGCTTTTCGAACACCGGGGAGCTGTTTTTT. The encoded protein is CASSWGFSNTGELFF.

The chain has TRBV9 and TRBJ1-1, with D uncertain. Trimming cost V 3 bases and J 5 bases, with 11 bases left between them. CDR1 SGDLS and CDR2 YYNGEE come from the germline V gene. The CDR3 is made up of 13 amino acids. The CDR3 bases are TGTGCCAGCAGCGCAAGCGGGTTAACTGAAGCTTTCTTT. Protein sequence: CASSASGLTEAFF.

The chain links TRBV4-3 to TRBJ1-5; TRBD1 might be the D (6 bases). V gave up 0 bases and J gave up 2 bases, with 14 bases separating them. The CDR3 loop spans 17 amino acids. Germline V gene lookup returns CDR1 LGHNA and CDR2 YSLEER. The CDR3 coding sequence is TGCGCCAGCAGCCAAGATTTCGAAGGGGGTGGCAATCAGCCCCAGCATTTT. Translated, it gives CASSQDFEGGGNQPQHF.

The rearrangement links TRBV5-1 to TRBJ2-3; TRBD1 aligns across 10 bases. Germline loops: CDR1 SGHRS, CDR2 YFSETQ. The junction had 6 bases not matched to a gene; V was cut back by 3 bases and J by 5 bases. The CDR3 has 15 residues. DNA for the CDR3: TGCGCCAGCAGCTCGGGACAGGGGAGAGGAGATACGCAGTATTTT. It specifies CASSSGQGRGDTQYF.